This TCR beta chain was captured by sequencing in a study of blood T cell repertoires in COVID-19. On the study more broadly: PBMCs, B-cell-depleted T cells, or T cells were the source of the cDNA or gDNA that made up the material.

Original processing methods: Amplifying reference gene primers gave estimates of nucleated cell counts. Profiling relied on immunoSEQ multiplex PCR, and the TCRdb table lists in-frame clones only, not all of them. D and trimming come from the DNA, and the V and J calls and clone size come from that table. The table has 250,000 or so clones, around 90% seen once. V lost 4 bases and J lost 1; bases outside the gene matches: 7. CDR1 MNHEY and CDR2 SVGAGI come from the germline V gene. This CDR3 comprises 16 residues. This receptor was identified in a man between 18 and 35 years old with active or convalescent COVID-19. Sample: peripheral blood. The rearrangement uses TRBV6-5 and TRBJ2-3; 8 bases fit TRBD2. CDR3 coding DNA: TGTGCCAGCAGTTCCCCTAGCGGGCCACGCACAGATACGCAGTATTTT. Its protein is CASSSPSGPRTDTQYF.